Listed here is a single TCR beta chain. The antigen is unknown. This entry belongs to a study of cytomegalovirus exposure and HLA in healthy donors. Study-wide findings and caveats: Presence/absence analysis assumed near-uniform sequencing depth across donors. Specific recognition of CMV antigens was confirmed in vitro for a few chains (all CMV-associated). Being productive about 90% or about 30% of the time was typical of most TCR beta V segments in an earlier analysis.

This CDR3 is built from 13 residues. Germline V gives CDR1 MNHEY, CDR2 SVGAGI. Amplification used 60 Vbeta primers and 13 Jbeta primers. Assay used: immunoSEQ multiplex PCR; TCRdb lists only in-frame clones, some missing. Of 100,000 to 150,000 clones listed, roughly four fifths are singletons. The TCR sequence derives from a woman in her 50s in good health and CMV-seropositive. The V call is TRBV6-5, the J call TRBJ2-5; a possible D gene is TRBD2 (5 bases). Judging by the DNA end, TRBJ2-7 fits better; the J call may be wrong. Sequencing was carried out using PBMCs. CDR3 in DNA: TGTGCCAGCAGGAACCGGGAACACGGCGAGCAGTACTTC. Its protein is CASRNREHGEQYF.